A single T cell receptor beta chain is shown here with its context. From germline, CDR1 is MRHNA and CDR2 SNTAGT. This CDR3 contains 15 residues. The V gene lost 2 bases and the J gene lost 2 bases, with 12 bases spanning the gap. The data are from a study of control samples from healthy donors and cancer patients. Clones were read by immunoSEQ multiplex PCR, and TCRdb kept only the in-frame ones, dropping some. This table has some 130,000 clones, about 95% appearing once. The sequencing input was blood. The V gene is TRBV6-4, the J gene TRBJ2-5; D unclear. The sequence was collected from a man aged 25 to 40 in good health. Here the CDR3 DNA reads TGTGCCAGCAGTGACAGGGCAGGAGCTCAAGAGACCCAGTACTTC. This encodes CASSDRAGAQETQYF.